Sequencing of this T cell receptor beta chain was carried out in a study of T-cell reconstitution after alpha-beta-depleted transplantation in children. A TCRbeta library incorporating unique molecular identifiers was prepared. Using its own MiXCR run on the PCR reads, TCRdb lists one record per CDR3 protein. The sample contains 300,000 to 350,000 distinct CDR3 sequences, around 16% of which appear only once. Findings and limits, study-wide: Newly made T cells mostly supplied T-cell counts and diversity one year after transplant. Roughly two months post-transplant, alpha-beta T cells reportedly originated from several hundred graft clones that had expanded.

The germline V gene encodes CDR1 MDHEN and CDR2 SYDVKM. V lost 0 bases to trimming and J lost 6 bases; unmatched junction nucleotides: 5. The CDR3 covers 15 residues. This clonotype was seen more than once but under ten times. The target antigen is unknown. Material: PBMCs, mostly from graft donor cells, obtained 360 days after TCRalphabeta/CD19-depleted stem cell transplant. This clonotype was obtained from a male patient aged 2 to 9 who had a stem cell transplant for acute lymphoblastic leukemia, so the T cells may come from the graft donor. The chain recombines TRBV28 with TRBJ2-1; 7 bases agree with TRBD2. The CDR3 loop is CASSLWLAAGNEQFF. In nucleotides, the CDR3 is TGTGCCAGCAGTTTATGGCTAGCGGCGGGCAATGAGCAGTTCTTC.